The clone carrying this T cell receptor (beta chain) was counted ten times or more. The antigen is not known. Clinical symptoms, serum thyroxine, TRAb, thyroid ultrasound and orbital computed tomography informed diagnoses. This record comes from a study of T cells in Graves' hyperthyroidism and ophthalmopathy. Study findings and constraints: Most expanded thyroid clonotypes above 0.001 recurred in blood. A 13 V-J signature model discriminated ophthalmopathy versus stable hyperthyroidism. Model-based prediction identified ophthalmopathy a median about 6 months prior to its onset.

Researchers took RNA transcripts and amplified the TCR beta CDR3 regions from them. Primed by the HTBI set, a first-round RT-PCR was run on the TCR CDR3. MiXCR was run by TCRdb on the multiplex PCR reads, yielding one entry per CDR3 protein. Among more than 500,000 distinct CDR3 sequences, 11% to 15% were seen once, and the ten largest hold roughly 14%. Losses at the gene ends were 7 bases for V and 3 bases for J; bases not matched to a gene: 7. This CDR3 is built from 14 residues. Germline CDR1 and CDR2: SGHVS and FQNEAQ. The chain carries TRBV7-8 and TRBJ2-7; TRBD2 matches 9 bases. The sequencing sample was made of blood. This sequence was found in a middle-aged woman with Graves' hyperthyroidism. CDR3 region: CASTWGREGYEQYF. For the CDR3, the DNA is TGTGCCAGCACCTGGGGGCGGGAGGGCTACGAGCAGTACTTC. The complete variable domain, with remaining parts taken from reference TRBV7-8 and TRBJ2-7, reads GAGVSQSPRYKVAKRGQDVALRCDPISGHVSLFWYQQALGQGPEFLTYFQNEAQLDKSGLPSDRFFAERPEGSVSTLKIQRTQQEDSAVYLCASTWGREGYEQYFGPGTRLTVT.